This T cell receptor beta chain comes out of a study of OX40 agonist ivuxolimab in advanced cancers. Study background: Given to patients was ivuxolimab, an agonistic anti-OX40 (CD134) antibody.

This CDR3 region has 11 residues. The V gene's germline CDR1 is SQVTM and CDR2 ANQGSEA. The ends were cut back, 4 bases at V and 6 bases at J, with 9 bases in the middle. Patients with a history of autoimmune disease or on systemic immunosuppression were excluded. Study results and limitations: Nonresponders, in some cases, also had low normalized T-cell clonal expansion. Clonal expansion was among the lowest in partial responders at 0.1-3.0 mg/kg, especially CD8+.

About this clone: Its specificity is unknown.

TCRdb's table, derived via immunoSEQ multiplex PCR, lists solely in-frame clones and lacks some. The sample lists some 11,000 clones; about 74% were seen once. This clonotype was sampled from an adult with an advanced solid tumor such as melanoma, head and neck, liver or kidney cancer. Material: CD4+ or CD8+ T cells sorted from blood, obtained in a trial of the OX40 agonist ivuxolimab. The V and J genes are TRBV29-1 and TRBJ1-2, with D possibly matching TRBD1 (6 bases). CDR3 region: CSVVTGNGYTF. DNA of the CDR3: TGCAGCGTTGTCACAGGGAATGGCTACACCTTC.